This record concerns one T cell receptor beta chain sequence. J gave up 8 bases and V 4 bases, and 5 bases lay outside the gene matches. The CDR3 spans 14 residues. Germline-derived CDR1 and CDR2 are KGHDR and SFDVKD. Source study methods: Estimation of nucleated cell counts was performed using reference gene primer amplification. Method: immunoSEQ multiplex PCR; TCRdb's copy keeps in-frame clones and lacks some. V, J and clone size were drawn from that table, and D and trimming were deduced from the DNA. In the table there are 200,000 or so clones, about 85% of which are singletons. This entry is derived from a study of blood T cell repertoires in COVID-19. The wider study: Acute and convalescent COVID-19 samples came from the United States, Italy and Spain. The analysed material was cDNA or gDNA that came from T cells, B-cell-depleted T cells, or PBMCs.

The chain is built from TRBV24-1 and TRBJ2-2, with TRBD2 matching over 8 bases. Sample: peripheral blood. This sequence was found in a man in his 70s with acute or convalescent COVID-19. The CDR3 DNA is TGTGCCACCAGTGACCGTAGCGGGACGGGGGAGCTGTTTTTT. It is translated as CATSDRSGTGELFF.